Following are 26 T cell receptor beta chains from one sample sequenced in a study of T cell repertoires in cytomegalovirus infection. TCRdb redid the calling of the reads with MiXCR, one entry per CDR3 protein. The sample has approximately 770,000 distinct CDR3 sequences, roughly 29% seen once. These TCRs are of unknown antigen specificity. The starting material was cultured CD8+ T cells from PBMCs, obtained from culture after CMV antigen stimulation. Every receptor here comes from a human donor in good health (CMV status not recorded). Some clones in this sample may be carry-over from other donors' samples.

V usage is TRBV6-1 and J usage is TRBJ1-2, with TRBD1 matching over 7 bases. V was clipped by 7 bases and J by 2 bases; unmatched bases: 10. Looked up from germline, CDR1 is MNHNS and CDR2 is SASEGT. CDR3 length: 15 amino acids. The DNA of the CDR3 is TGTGCCAGCACCAATCTGGGGACAGTAAACTATGGCTACACCTTC. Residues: CASTNLGTVNYGYTF.

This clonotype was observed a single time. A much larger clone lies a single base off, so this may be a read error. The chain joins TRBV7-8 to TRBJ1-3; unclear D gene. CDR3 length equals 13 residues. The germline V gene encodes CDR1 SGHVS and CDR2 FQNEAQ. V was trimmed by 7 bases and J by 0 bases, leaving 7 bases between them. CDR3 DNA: TGTGCCAGCATCCCTAACTCTGGAAACACCATATATTTT. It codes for CASIPNSGNTIYF.

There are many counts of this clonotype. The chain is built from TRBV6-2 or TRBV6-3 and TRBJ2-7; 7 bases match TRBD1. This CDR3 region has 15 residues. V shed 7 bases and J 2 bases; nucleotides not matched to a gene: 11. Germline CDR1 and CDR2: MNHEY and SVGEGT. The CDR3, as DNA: TGTGCCAGCAAAGAGACAGGGACGTTCACCTACGAGCAGTACGTC. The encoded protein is CASKETGTFTYEQYV.

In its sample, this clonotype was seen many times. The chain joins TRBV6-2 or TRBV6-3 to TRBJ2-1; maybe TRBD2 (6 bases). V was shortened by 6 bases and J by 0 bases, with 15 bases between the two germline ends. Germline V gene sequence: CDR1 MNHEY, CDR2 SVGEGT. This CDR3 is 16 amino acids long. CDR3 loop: CASRTREAGSYNEQFF. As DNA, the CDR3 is TGTGCCAGCAGAACCAGGGAGGCGGGCTCCTACAATGAGCAGTTCTTC.

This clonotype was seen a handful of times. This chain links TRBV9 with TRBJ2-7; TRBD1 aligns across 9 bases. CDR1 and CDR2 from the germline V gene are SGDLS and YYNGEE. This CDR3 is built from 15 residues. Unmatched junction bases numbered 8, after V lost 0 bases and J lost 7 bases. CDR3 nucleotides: TGTGCCAGCAGCGTAGCCGGGACAGGGACGAGGGAGCAGTACTTC. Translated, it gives CASSVAGTGTREQYF.

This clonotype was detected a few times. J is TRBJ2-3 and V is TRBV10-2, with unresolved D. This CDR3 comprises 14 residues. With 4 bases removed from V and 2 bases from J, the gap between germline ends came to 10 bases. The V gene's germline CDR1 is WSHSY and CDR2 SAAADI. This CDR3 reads CASSGKRNTDTQYF. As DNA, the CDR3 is TGCGCCAGCAGTGGGAAGCGCAACACAGATACGCAGTATTTT.

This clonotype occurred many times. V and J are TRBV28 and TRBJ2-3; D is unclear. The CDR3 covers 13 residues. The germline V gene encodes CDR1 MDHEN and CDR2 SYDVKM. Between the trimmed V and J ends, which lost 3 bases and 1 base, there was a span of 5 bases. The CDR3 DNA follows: TGTGCCAGCAGTTTTTTCGGCACAGATACGCAGTATTTT. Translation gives CASSFFGTDTQYF.

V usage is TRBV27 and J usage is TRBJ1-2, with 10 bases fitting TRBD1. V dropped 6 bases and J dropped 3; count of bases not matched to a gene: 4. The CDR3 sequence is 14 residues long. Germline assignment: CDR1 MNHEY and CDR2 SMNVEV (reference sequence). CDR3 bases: TGTGCCAGCAGAAGACAGGGGGCGGACTATGGCTACACCTTC. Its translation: CASRRQGADYGYTF.

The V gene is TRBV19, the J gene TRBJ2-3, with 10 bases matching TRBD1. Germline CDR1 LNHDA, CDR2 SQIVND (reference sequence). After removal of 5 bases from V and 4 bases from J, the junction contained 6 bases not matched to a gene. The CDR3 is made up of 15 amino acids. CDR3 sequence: CASSAGTGAPDTQYF. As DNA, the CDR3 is TGTGCCAGTAGTGCAGGGACAGGGGCCCCAGATACGCAGTATTTT.

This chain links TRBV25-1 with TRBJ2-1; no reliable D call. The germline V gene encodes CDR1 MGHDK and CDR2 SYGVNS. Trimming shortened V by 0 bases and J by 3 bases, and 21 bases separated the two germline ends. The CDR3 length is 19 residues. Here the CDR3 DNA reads TGTGCCAGCAGTGAATATAGTAGAGTCCGCGGTCTAGTCTACAATGAGCAGTTCTTC. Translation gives CASSEYSRVRGLVYNEQFF.

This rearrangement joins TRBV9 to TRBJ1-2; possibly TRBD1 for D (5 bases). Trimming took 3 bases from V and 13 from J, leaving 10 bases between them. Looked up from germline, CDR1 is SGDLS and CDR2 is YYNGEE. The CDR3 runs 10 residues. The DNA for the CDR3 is TGTGCCAGCAGCGCCAGGGCCGTCACCTTC. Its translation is CASSARAVTF.

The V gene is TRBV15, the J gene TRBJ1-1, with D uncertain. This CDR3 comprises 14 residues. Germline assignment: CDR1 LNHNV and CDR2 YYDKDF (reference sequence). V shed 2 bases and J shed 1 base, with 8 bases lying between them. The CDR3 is CATSRPTANTEAFF. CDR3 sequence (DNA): TGTGCCACCAGCAGACCTACAGCGAACACTGAAGCTTTCTTT. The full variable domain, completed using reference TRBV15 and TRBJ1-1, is DAMVIQNPRYQVTQFGKPVTLSCSQTLNHNVMYWYQQKSSQAPKLLFHYYDKDFNNEADTPDNFQSRRPNTSFCFLDIRSPGLGDTAMYLCATSRPTANTEAFFGQGTRLTVV.

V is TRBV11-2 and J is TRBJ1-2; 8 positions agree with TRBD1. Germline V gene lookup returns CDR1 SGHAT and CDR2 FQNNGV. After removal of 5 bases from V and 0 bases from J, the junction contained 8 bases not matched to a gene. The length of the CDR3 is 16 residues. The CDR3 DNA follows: TGTGCCAGCAGCCTGGACAGGGACCGTCCTAACTATGGCTACACCTTC. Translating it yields CASSLDRDRPNYGYTF.

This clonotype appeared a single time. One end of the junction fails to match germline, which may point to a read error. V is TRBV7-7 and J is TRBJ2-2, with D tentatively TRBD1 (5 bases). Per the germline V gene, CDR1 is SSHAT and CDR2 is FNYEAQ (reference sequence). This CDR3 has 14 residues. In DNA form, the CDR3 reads TGTGCTAGCAGTTGGACATTGAACACCGGGGAGCTGTTTTTT. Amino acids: CASSWTLNTGELFF.

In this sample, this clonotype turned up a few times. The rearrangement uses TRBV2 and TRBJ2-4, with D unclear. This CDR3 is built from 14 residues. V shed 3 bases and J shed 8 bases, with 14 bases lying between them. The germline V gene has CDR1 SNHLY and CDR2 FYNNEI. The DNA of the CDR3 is TGTGCCAGCAGTGACAACCAACAACTGGACATTCAGTACTTC. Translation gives CASSDNQQLDIQYF.

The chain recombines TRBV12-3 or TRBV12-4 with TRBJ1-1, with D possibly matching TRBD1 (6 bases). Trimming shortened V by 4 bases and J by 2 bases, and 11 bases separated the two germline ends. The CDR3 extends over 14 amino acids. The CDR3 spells CASSSGHPNTEAFF. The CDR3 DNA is TGTGCCAGCAGTTCGGGACACCCTAACACTGAAGCTTTCTTT.

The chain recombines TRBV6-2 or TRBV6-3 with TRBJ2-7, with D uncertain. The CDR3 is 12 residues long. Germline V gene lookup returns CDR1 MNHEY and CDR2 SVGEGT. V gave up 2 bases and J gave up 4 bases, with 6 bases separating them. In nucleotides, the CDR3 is TGTGCCAGCAGTTACCCTAGTTACGAGCAGTACGTC. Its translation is CASSYPSYEQYV.

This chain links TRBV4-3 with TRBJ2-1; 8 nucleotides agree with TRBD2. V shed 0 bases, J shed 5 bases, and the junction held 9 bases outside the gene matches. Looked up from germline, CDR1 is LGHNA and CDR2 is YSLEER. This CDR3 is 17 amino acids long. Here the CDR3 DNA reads TGCGCCAGCAGCCAAGACTCCTGGCGGGGGGTAGACAATGAGCAGTTCTTC. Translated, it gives CASSQDSWRGVDNEQFF.

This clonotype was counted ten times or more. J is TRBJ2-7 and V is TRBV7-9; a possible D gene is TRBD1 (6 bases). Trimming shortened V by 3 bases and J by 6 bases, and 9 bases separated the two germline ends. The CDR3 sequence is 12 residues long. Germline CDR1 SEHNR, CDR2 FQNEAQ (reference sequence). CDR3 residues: CASSFPGAEQYV. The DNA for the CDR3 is TGTGCCAGCAGCTTCCCAGGGGCCGAGCAGTACGTC.

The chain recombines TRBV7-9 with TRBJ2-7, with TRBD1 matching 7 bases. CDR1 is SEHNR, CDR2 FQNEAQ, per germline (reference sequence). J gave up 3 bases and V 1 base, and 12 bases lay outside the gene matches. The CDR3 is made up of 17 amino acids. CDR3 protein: CASSLGSTGTVNYEQYF. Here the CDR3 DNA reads TGTGCCAGCAGCTTAGGTAGTACCGGGACAGTAAACTACGAGCAGTACTTC.

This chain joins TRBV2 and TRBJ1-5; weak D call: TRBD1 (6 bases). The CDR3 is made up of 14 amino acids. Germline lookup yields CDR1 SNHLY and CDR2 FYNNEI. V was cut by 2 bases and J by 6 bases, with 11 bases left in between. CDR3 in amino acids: CASSERGAGQPQHF. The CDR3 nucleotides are TGTGCCAGCAGTGAAAGGGGGGCCGGTCAGCCCCAGCATTTT.

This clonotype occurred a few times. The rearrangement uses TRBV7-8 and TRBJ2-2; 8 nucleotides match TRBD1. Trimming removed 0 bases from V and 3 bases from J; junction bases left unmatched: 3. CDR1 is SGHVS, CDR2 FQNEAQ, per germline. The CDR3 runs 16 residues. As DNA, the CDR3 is TGTGCCAGCAGCTTAGCGGGACAGGTGTACACCGGGGAGCTGTTTTTT. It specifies CASSLAGQVYTGELFF. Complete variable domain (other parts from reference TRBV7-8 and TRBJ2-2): GAGVSQSPRYKVAKRGQDVALRCDPISGHVSLFWYQQALGQGPEFLTYFQNEAQLDKSGLPSDRFFAERPEGSVSTLKIQRTQQEDSAVYLCASSLAGQVYTGELFFGEGSRLTVL.

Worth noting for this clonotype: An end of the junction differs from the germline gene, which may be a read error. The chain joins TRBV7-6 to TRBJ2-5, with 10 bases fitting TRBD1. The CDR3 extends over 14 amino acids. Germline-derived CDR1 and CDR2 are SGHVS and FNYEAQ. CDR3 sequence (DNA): TGTGTCAGCAGTCGGACAGGGGGTGCGGAGACCCAGTACTTC. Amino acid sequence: CVSSRTGGAETQYF.

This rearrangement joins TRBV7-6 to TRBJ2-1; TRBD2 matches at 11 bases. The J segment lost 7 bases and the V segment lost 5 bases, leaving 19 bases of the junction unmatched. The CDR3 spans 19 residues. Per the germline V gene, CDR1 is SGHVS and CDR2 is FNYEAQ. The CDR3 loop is CASSVSSYDLAGGANEQFF. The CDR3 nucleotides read TGTGCCAGCAGCGTTAGTAGTTACGACCTAGCGGGGGGCGCTAATGAGCAGTTCTTC.

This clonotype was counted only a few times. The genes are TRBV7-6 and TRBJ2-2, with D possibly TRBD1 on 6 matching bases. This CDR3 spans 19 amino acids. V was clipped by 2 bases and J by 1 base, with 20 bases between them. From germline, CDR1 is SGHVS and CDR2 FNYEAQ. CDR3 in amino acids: CASSLTTYLTGQNTGELFF. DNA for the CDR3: TGTGCCAGCAGCTTAACTACCTACCTAACGGGACAGAACACCGGGGAGCTGTTTTTT.

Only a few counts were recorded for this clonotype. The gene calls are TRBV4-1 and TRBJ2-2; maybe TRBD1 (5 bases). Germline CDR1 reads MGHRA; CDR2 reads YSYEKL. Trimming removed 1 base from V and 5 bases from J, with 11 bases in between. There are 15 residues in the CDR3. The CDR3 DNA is TGCGCCAGCAGCCAAGGAGCAGGGCGGACCGGGGAGCTGTTTTTT. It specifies CASSQGAGRTGELFF.